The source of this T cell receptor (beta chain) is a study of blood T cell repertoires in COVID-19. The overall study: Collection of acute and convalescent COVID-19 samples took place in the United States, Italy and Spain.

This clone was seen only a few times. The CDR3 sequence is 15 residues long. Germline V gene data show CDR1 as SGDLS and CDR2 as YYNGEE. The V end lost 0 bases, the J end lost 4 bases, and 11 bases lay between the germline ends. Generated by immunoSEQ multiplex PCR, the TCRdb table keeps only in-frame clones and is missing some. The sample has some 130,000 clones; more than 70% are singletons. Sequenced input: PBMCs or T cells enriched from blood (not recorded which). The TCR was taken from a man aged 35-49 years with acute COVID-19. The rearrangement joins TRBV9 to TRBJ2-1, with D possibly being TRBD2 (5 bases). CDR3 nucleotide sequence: TGTGCCAGCAGCGTAGTGGGAGACCTATACAATGAGCAGTTCTTC. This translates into CASSVVGDLYNEQFF.